Following are 2 T cell receptor beta chains from one sample sequenced in a study of shared clonotypes between healthy human individuals. Sequencing used immunoSEQ multiplex PCR; TCRdb keeps in-frame clones, though not all of them. The table shows some 480,000 clones, with around three quarters occurring only once. Material for sequencing was PBMCs. The receptors come from a woman between 40 and 55 years old in good health. Some clones in this sample may be carry-over from other donors' samples.

The rearrangement joins TRBV5-4 to TRBJ2-7, with D unresolved. The germline V gene encodes CDR1 SGHNT and CDR2 YYREEE (reference sequence). The CDR3 runs to 14 residues. V was shortened by 0 bases and J by 4 bases, with 11 bases between the two germline ends. Here the CDR3 DNA reads TGTGCCAGCAGCTTGGGCAGGACCCTTTACGAGCAGTACTTC. Encoded protein: CASSLGRTLYEQYF.

This clone has at least ten counts. The rearrangement links TRBV10-2 to TRBJ1-3; 7 nucleotides match TRBD1. The germline CDR1 and CDR2 sequences are WSHSY and SAAADI. V lost 3 bases, J lost 0 bases, and 2 bases stayed unmatched. The CDR3 covers 15 residues. This CDR3 is CASSDRGNSGNTIYF. The CDR3 coding sequence is TGCGCCAGCAGTGACAGGGGGAACTCTGGAAACACCATATATTTT.